This T cell receptor beta chain comes out of a study of T cell responses to AZD1222 COVID-19 vaccine. Clones were sequenced by immunoSEQ multiplex PCR, and TCRdb holds only the in-frame ones, with some missing. The sample contains about 73,000 clones, about 90% of which appear only once. The germline CDR1 and CDR2 sequences are SGHTA and FQGTGA. This CDR3 has 13 residues. Trimming took off 0 bases at V and 6 bases at J, with 8 bases between the two ends. The clonotype was recovered from an adult who received the AZD1222 COVID-19 vaccine. This chain connects TRBV7-3 to TRBJ1-1, with D possibly matching TRBD1 (5 bases). This specimen consisted of peripheral blood, obtained 28 days after the second AZD1222 dose. The CDR3 nucleotides read TGTGCCAGCAGCTTAACTTGGGGGGCTGAAGCTTTCTTT. Protein sequence: CASSLTWGAEAFF.